Detailed here is one TCR beta chain. Antigen: not known. The CDR3 is made up of 15 amino acids. Germline V gene data show CDR1 as LGHDT and CDR2 as YNNKEL (reference sequence). The ends were cut back, 4 bases at V and 5 bases at J, with 17 bases in the middle. The data belong to a study of T cell responses to AZD1222 COVID-19 vaccine. Overall study findings and caveats: Recipients of AZD1222 seropositive at baseline numbered only 5 or 6. Two AZD1222 doses significantly raised spike-specific TCR breadth and depth over controls.

The data were produced by immunoSEQ multiplex PCR, yet TCRdb's version contains in-frame clones alone and is incomplete. The sample lists about 99,000 clones, 87% occurring once. Specimen: peripheral blood, collected on day 0 of AZD1222 vaccination. This chain uses TRBV3-1 (or the pseudogene TRBV3-2) with TRBJ1-2; D is unclear. This TCR derives from an adult in good health. CDR3 nucleotides: TGTGCCAGCAGCCCCAAGATTTTACGGGGTTATGGCTACACCTTC. The encoded protein is CASSPKILRGYGYTF.